This T cell receptor beta chain originates from a study of cytomegalovirus exposure and HLA in healthy donors. The count of this clone is one. Assay: immunoSEQ multiplex PCR; the TCRdb copy retains only in-frame clones and omits some. Of 76,000 or so clones in the sample, less than 95% are singletons; the top ten hold 3.3%. This CDR3 has 13 residues. Germline CDR1 SGHNT, CDR2 YENEEA. Trimming left V 3 bases short and J 1 base short, with 6 bases between. Sequencing was performed on PBMCs. This TCR derives from a woman between 18 and 29 years old in good health and CMV-seropositive. This chain joins TRBV11-3 and TRBJ1-1; no definite D call. CDR3 amino acids: CASSLEGNTEAFF. The CDR3 DNA reads as TGTGCCAGCAGCTTGGAGGGGAACACTGAAGCTTTCTTT. Full variable domain (rest looked up from reference TRBV11-3 and TRBJ1-1): EAGVVQSPRYKIIEKKQPVAFWCNPISGHNTLYWYLQNLGQGPELLIRYENEEAVDDSQLPKDRFSAERLKGVDSTLKIQPAELGDSAVYLCASSLEGNTEAFFGQGTRLTVV.